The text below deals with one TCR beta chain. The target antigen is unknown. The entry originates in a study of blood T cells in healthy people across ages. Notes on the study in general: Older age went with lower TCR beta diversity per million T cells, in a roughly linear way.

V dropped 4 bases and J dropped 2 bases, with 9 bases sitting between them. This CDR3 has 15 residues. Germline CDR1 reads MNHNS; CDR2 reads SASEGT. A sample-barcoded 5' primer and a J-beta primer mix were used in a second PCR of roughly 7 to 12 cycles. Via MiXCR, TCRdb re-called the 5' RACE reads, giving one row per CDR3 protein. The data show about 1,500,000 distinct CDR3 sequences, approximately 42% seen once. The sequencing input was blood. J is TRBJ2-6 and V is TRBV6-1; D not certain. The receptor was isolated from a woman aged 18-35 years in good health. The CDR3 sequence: CASSGRGPGANVLTF. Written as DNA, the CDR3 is TGTGCCAGCAGTGGCCGCGGCCCTGGGGCCAACGTCCTGACTTTC.